The 9 T cell receptor beta chains below come from one sample, sequenced in a study of CXCR3-negative and CXCR3-positive naive CD8 T cells. Study findings and constraints: Greater hydrophobicity was found in TRB CDR3s of CXCR3-positive naive cells than of CXCR3-negative naive cells.

Antigens for these TCRs are unknown. Libraries of TRB cDNA were made by 5' RACE and carried UMIs. Reanalyzing the 5' RACE reads, TCRdb keeps one entry per CDR3 protein, without DNA. The sample has roughly 6,000 distinct CDR3 sequences; the top ten hold approximately 2.2%. Sequenced material: naive CXCR3+ CD8+ T cells from blood. Subset specified: CD45RO-CCR7+CD27+CD95- naive CD8+ T cells expressing CXCR3 (TNR3+). These receptors originate from a human donor in good health. Some clones in this sample may be carry-over from other donors' samples.

The rearrangement uses TRBV29-1 and TRBJ2-2; the D call of TRBD1 rests on TCRdb alone, since no DNA is present to check it. The CDR3 is 11 amino acids. Germline V gene lookup returns CDR1 SQVTM and CDR2 ANQGSEA. The chain's CDR3 is CSVTGAGELFF.

By frequency, this clonotype registers medium-sized. The rearrangement joins TRBV29-1 to TRBJ2-2. The CDR3 consists of 13 residues. Germline V gene lookup returns CDR1 SQVTM and CDR2 ANQGSEA. The CDR3: CSVAAGNTGELFF.

Considering frequency, this clonotype is medium-sized (0.01 to 0.1%). V gene TRBV10-3 combines with J gene TRBJ2-1; checking the TCRdb D call of TRBD2 is not possible without DNA. Germline V lookup: CDR1 ENHRY, CDR2 SYGVKD. The CDR3 covers 16 residues. This chain's CDR3 is CAISESQRETYNEQFF.

The genes are TRBV4-1 and TRBJ2-4; TCRdb's assignment of TRBD2 cannot be checked, as there is no DNA. Germline CDR1 MGHRA, CDR2 YSYEKL. The CDR3 sequence is 18 residues long. CDR3: CASSQRGGRIQRENIQYF.

This clonotype is classed as medium-sized by frequency. The chain recombines TRBV29-1 with TRBJ2-1. Per germline, CDR1 SQVTM and CDR2 ANQGSEA. The length of the CDR3 is 14 residues. The CDR3 sequence is CSVVGGTTYNEQFF.

This clonotype is called medium-sized (0.01 to 0.1%) based on its frequency. V is TRBV10-3 and J is TRBJ2-7; as DNA is missing, the TRBD2 call by TCRdb cannot be tested. Germline V lookup: CDR1 ENHRY, CDR2 SYGVKD. The CDR3 extends over 14 amino acids. CDR3 in amino acids: CAISEVGQLYEQYF.

The chain links TRBV20-1 to TRBJ2-7; TCRdb calls TRBD2, which cannot be checked without DNA. Germline CDR1 is DFQATT and CDR2 is SNEGSKA (reference sequence). The CDR3 totals 17 residues. The CDR3 sequence is CSAREETSGTLFYEQYF.

This chain joins TRBV29-1 and TRBJ2-1; TCRdb designates TRBD1, a call that cannot be tested without DNA. Germline-derived CDR1 and CDR2 are SQVTM and ANQGSEA. The CDR3 is made up of 13 amino acids. CDR3 residues: CSAATGTYNEQFF.

This chain connects TRBV29-1 to TRBJ1-2; TCRdb indicates TRBD1, and absent DNA this call remains unverified. This CDR3 comprises 13 residues. The germline CDR1 and CDR2 sequences are SQVTM and ANQGSEA. CDR3 in amino acids: CSVDGGQHYGYTF.